The 13 T cell receptor beta chains below all came from one sample that was sequenced in a study of CD8 T cells in ankylosing spondylitis. TCRdb ran MiXCR on the 5' RACE reads and lists one entry per CDR3 protein. The sample contains some 270,000 distinct CDR3 sequences, 18% of which appear only once. Sequenced: blood, either unsorted or a sorted T cell fraction (not recorded which). The receptors stem from a male donor with ankylosing spondylitis or in good health (not recorded which).

The CDR3, as DNA: TGTGCCAGCAGTGACACAGGGCCCAACACTGAAGCTTTCTTT. This gives the protein CASSDTGPNTEAFF. The chain is built from TRBV27 and TRBJ1-1; weak D call: TRBD1 (6 bases). The CDR3 is made up of 14 amino acids. Germline V CDR1 and CDR2: MNHEY, SMNVEV (reference sequence). Trimming took 5 bases from V and 2 from J, leaving 12 bases between them.

V is TRBV10-3 and J is TRBJ2-7; no reliable D call. This CDR3 contains 13 residues. Trimming pared 4 bases from V and 3 bases from J, leaving 10 bases between. The germline V gene encodes CDR1 ENHRY and CDR2 SYGVKD. CDR3 nucleotide sequence: TGTGCCATCAGTGCCCTACTGAACTACGAGCAGTACTTC. Its protein product is CAISALLNYEQYF.

The chain employs TRBV29-1 and TRBJ1-2, with 10 bases matching TRBD1. This CDR3 has 14 amino acids. Germline trimming cut 3 bases from V and 6 bases from J; bases unmatched to any gene: 7. Germline CDR1 SQVTM, CDR2 ANQGSEA. The CDR3 DNA follows: TGCAGCGTTGAGGGGAGGACAGGGGGAGATGGCTACACCTTC. This gives the protein CSVEGRTGGDGYTF.

This clonotype has a handful of counts. The V gene is TRBV5-1, the J gene TRBJ2-1, with TRBD1 matching over 11 bases. The CDR3 runs to 15 residues. Germline lookup yields CDR1 SGHRS and CDR2 YFSETQ. The trim removed 0 bases at V and 6 bases at J, leaving 2 bases unmatched. The CDR3: CASSLAGQGGNEQFF. The CDR3 DNA follows: TGCGCCAGCAGCTTGGCGGGACAGGGGGGCAATGAGCAGTTCTTC.

The V and J genes are TRBV4-1 and TRBJ1-1, with D hard to call. The germline gives CDR1 MGHRA, CDR2 YSYEKL. V lost 0 bases to trimming and J lost 4 bases, with 18 bases between them. The CDR3 contains 17 residues. The CDR3, as DNA: TGCGCCAGCAGCCAAGATCTGTCCAAGGGAAGAACCACTGAAGCTTTCTTT. The encoded protein is CASSQDLSKGRTTEAFF.

This clonotype was seen a few times. The gene calls are TRBV11-2 and TRBJ2-1, with D perhaps given as TRBD1 or TRBD2 (7 bases each). CDR1 is SGHAT and CDR2 is FQNNGV in the germline V gene. CDR3 length: 15 amino acids. Trimming left V 5 bases short and J 3 bases short, with 14 bases between. This CDR3 is CASSTGEGLYNEQFF. CDR3 bases: TGTGCCAGCAGCACAGGGGAGGGCCTCTACAATGAGCAGTTCTTC.

The chain couples TRBV12-3 or TRBV12-4 to TRBJ2-1; maybe TRBD2 (6 bases). The CDR3 runs to 15 residues. Trimming took 5 bases from V and 3 from J, leaving 14 bases between them. This CDR3 is CASSLLAAHYNEQFF. CDR3 nucleotides: TGTGCCAGCAGTCTTTTAGCGGCGCACTACAATGAGCAGTTCTTC.

The chain is built from TRBV5-1 and TRBJ1-1, with D hard to call. The germline gives CDR1 SGHRS, CDR2 YFSETQ. The length of the CDR3 is 14 residues. Trimming removed 2 bases from V and 6 bases from J, with 14 bases in between. CDR3: CASSFSASAAEAFF. The CDR3 nucleotides are TGCGCCAGCAGCTTCTCGGCGTCGGCGGCTGAAGCTTTCTTT.

This chain joins TRBV12-3 or TRBV12-4 and TRBJ2-3, with D possibly being TRBD2 (5 bases). V dropped 1 base and J dropped 0 bases, with 11 bases sitting between them. This CDR3 contains 16 residues. This CDR3 reads CASSLGVRVSTDTQYF. The DNA for the CDR3 is TGTGCCAGCAGTTTAGGGGTGAGGGTTAGCACAGATACGCAGTATTTT.

The J gene is TRBJ2-1, the V gene TRBV29-1, with a tentative D call TRBD2 (5 bases). Germline values: CDR1 SQVTM, CDR2 ANQGSEA. Trimming cost V 4 bases and J 2 bases, with 12 bases left between them. This CDR3 region has 14 residues. The CDR3 nucleotides are TGCAGCGTTGTAACTAGTGACCCCTACAATGAGCAGTTCTTC. This translates into CSVVTSDPYNEQFF.

In this sample, this clonotype turned up many times. The chain links TRBV7-6 to TRBJ2-1, with 8 bases that match TRBD2. This CDR3 contains 15 residues. CDR1 is SGHVS, CDR2 FNYEAQ, per germline. The V and J ends lost 8 bases and 4 bases, in that order; junction bases with no gene match: 10. The CDR3 protein is CASDGGRSRYNEQFF. The CDR3 DNA reads as TGTGCCAGCGATGGCGGGAGGTCCCGTTACAATGAGCAGTTCTTC. Variable domain in full (rest from reference TRBV7-6 and TRBJ2-1): GAGVSQSPRYKVTKRGQDVALRCDPISGHVSLYWYRQALGQGPEFLTYFNYEAQQDKSGLPNDRFSAERPEGSISTLTIQRTEQRDSAMYRCASDGGRSRYNEQFFGPGTRLTVL.

The rearrangement uses TRBV25-1 and TRBJ2-3, with D possibly matching TRBD2 (5 bases). V was trimmed by 1 base and J by 3 bases, leaving 17 bases between them. Germline-derived CDR1 and CDR2 are MGHDK and SYGVNS. The CDR3 length is 17 residues. The CDR3 DNA sequence: TGTGCCAGCAGTGAATCACCTAGCTCTATGAGTACAGATACGCAGTATTTT. It specifies CASSESPSSMSTDTQYF.

This clonotype was detected only a few times. The chain has TRBV28 and TRBJ2-1; 9 bases are a match to TRBD1. The J segment lost 4 bases and the V segment lost 6 bases, leaving 10 bases of the junction unmatched. The germline CDR1 and CDR2 sequences are MDHEN and SYDVKM. The CDR3 runs 16 residues. CDR3 sequence (DNA): TGTGCCAGCAGCCCACAGGGGACAGGGCCTTACAATGAGCAGTTCTTC. Translation gives CASSPQGTGPYNEQFF.